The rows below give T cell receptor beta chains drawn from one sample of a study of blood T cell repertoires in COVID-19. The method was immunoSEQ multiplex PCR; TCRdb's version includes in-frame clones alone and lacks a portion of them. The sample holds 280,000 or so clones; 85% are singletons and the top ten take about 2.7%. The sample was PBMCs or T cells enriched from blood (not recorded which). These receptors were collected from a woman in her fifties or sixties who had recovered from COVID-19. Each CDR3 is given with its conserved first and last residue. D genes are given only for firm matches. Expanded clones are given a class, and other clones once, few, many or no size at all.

CDR3: CASSKTGLTNEKLFF
DNA: TGTGCCAGTAGCAAAACAGGGTTAACTAATGAAAAACTGTTTTTT
V: TRBV19
size: NA
D: NA
J: TRBJ1-4

CDR3: CSVEKTGNTEAFF
DNA: TGCAGCGTTGAAAAGACAGGGAACACTGAAGCTTTCTTT
V: TRBV29-1
size: NA
D: NA
J: TRBJ1-1

CDR3: CASNKQGRMNTEAFF
DNA: TGTGCCAGCAATAAACAGGGGCGCATGAACACTGAAGCTTTCTTT
V: TRBV6-5
size: NA
D: TRBD1
J: TRBJ1-1

CDR3: CASSLERGGADTQYF
DNA: TGTGCCAGCAGCTTAGAAAGAGGGGGGGCAGATACGCAGTATTTT
V: TRBV7-6
size: NA
D: NA
J: TRBJ2-3

CDR3: CASSTGQVWEKLFF
DNA: TGTGCCAGCAGCACCGGACAGGTTTGGGAAAAACTGTTTTTT
V: TRBV7-9
size: NA
D: TRBD1
J: TRBJ1-4

CDR3: CASSQEPSGHSYNEQFF
DNA: TGCGCCAGCAGCCAAGAACCTAGCGGCCACTCCTACAATGAGCAGTTCTTC
V: TRBV4-3
size: few
D: TRBD2
J: TRBJ2-1

CDR3: CASSEDGRYEQYF
DNA: TGTGCCAGCAGTGAAGATGGCAGATACGAGCAGTACTTC
V: TRBV6-1
size: NA
D: NA
J: TRBJ2-7

CDR3: CSVGGQSYEQYF
DNA: TGCAGCGTTGGGGGACAGTCCTACGAGCAGTACTTC
V: TRBV29-1
size: once
D: TRBD1
J: TRBJ2-7

CDR3: CASSPGSNPNEKLFF
DNA: TGTGCCAGCAGCCCGGGATCCAACCCTAATGAAAAACTGTTTTTT
V: TRBV7-9
size: NA
D: NA
J: TRBJ1-4

CDR3: CASSYRRDSYGYTF
DNA: TGTGCCAGCAGTTATCGGCGGGACAGCTATGGCTACACCTTC
V: TRBV6-2/TRBV6-3
size: NA
D: TRBD1
J: TRBJ1-2

CDR3: CATSDPNRAEAFF
DNA: TGTGCCACCAGTGATCCGAACAGGGCTGAAGCTTTCTTT
V: TRBV24-1
size: few
D: NA
J: TRBJ1-1

CDR3: CASSQYHTGPPYSPLHF
DNA: TGTGCCAGCAGCCAATACCATACAGGGCCACCCTATTCACCCCTCCACTTT
V: TRBV14
size: NA
D: NA
J: TRBJ1-6

CDR3: CASSYDRGRLRSGYTF
DNA: TGTGCCAGCAGTTACGACAGGGGGCGCCTACGTTCTGGCTACACCTTC
V: TRBV6-6
size: NA
D: TRBD1
J: TRBJ1-2

CDR3: CASRGGPSTDTQYF
DNA: TGCGCCAGCCGGGGGGGGCCCTCCACAGATACGCAGTATTTT
V: TRBV5-1
size: NA
D: TRBD2
J: TRBJ2-3

CDR3: CASSLGSSSYEQYF
DNA: TGCGCCAGCAGCTTGGGTTCGAGCTCCTACGAGCAGTACTTC
V: TRBV5-1
size: NA
D: NA
J: TRBJ2-7

CDR3: CASSYSTSGTYNSPLHF
DNA: TGTGCCAGCAGTTACTCGACCAGCGGGACCTATAATTCACCCCTCCACTTT
V: TRBV6-2/TRBV6-3
size: once
D: NA
J: TRBJ1-6

CDR3: CSASDRDRILLHF
DNA: TGCAGTGCGAGTGACAGGGATCGAATACTCCTCCACTTT
V: TRBV20-1
size: few
D: TRBD1
J: TRBJ1-6

CDR3: CASSSGQGRKTQYF
DNA: TGTGCCAGCAGCTCGGGACAGGGAAGGAAGACCCAGTACTTC
V: TRBV3-1/TRBV3-2
size: once
D: TRBD1
J: TRBJ2-5

CDR3: CASSPNGRNGGYTF
DNA: TGTGCCAGCTCACCAAATGGGAGGAATGGAGGCTACACCTTC
V: TRBV18
size: NA
D: NA
J: TRBJ1-2

CDR3: CASSPGQGVLDGYGYTF
DNA: TGTGCCAGTAGTCCCGGGCAGGGGGTTTTGGATGGTTATGGCTACACCTTC
V: TRBV19
size: NA
D: TRBD1
J: TRBJ1-2

CDR3: CASTRVGTPSSGNTIYF
DNA: TGTGCCAGTACCCGAGTCGGGACTCCCAGCTCTGGAAACACCATATATTTT
V: TRBV19
size: NA
D: NA
J: TRBJ1-3

CDR3: CASSQDWPRDPMNTEAFF
DNA: TGTGCCAGCAGCCAAGATTGGCCCAGGGATCCCATGAACACTGAAGCTTTCTTT
V: TRBV3-1/TRBV3-2
size: NA
D: NA
J: TRBJ1-1

CDR3: CASSELGTGSEKLFF
DNA: TGCGCCAGCAGTGAGTTGGGGACAGGGAGTGAAAAACTGTTTTTT
V: TRBV10-2
size: NA
D: TRBD1
J: TRBJ1-4

CDR3: CASSHFLTNTGELFF
DNA: TGTGCCAGCAGCCACTTCCTGACGAACACCGGGGAGCTGTTTTTT
V: TRBV5-5
size: NA
D: NA
J: TRBJ2-2

CDR3: CASSPGVWGFQPQHF
DNA: TGTGCCAGCAGCCCAGGGGTTTGGGGTTTTCAGCCCCAGCATTTT
V: TRBV7-9
size: NA
D: NA
J: TRBJ1-5

CDR3: CASSEWGDVLEFF
DNA: TGTGCCAGCAGTGAATGGGGAGACGTCTTAGAGTTCTTC
V: TRBV6-1
size: NA
D: NA
J: TRBJ2-1

CDR3: CASSQDRWGLGYTF
DNA: TGTGCCAGCAGCCAAGATCGGTGGGGGCTCGGCTACACCTTC
V: TRBV3-1/TRBV3-2
size: NA
D: NA
J: TRBJ1-2

CDR3: CASRTGALANTEAFF
DNA: TGTGCCAGCAGGACAGGGGCCCTTGCGAACACTGAAGCTTTCTTT
V: TRBV28
size: NA
D: TRBD1
J: TRBJ1-1

CDR3: CASSQGDRVSNQPQHF
DNA: TGTGCCAGCAGCCAAGGGGACAGGGTTAGCAATCAGCCCCAGCATTTT
V: TRBV4-2
size: few
D: TRBD1
J: TRBJ1-5

CDR3: CASERGRGNSPLHF
DNA: TGTGCCAGTGAGAGGGGGCGAGGGAATTCACCCCTCCACTTT
V: TRBV19
size: NA
D: TRBD1
J: TRBJ1-6

CDR3: CATSRDQIRATKNIQYF
DNA: TGTGCCACCAGCAGAGATCAAATACGTGCTACCAAAAACATTCAGTACTTC
V: TRBV15
size: NA
D: NA
J: TRBJ2-4

CDR3: CASSPSQGTEAFF
DNA: TGTGCCAGCAGCCCATCACAGGGCACTGAAGCTTTCTTT
V: TRBV7-3
size: NA
D: NA
J: TRBJ1-1

CDR3: CSVEDLGTGVGGGANVLTF
DNA: TGCAGCGTTGAAGATCTAGGGACAGGGGTTGGAGGTGGGGCCAACGTCCTGACTTTC
V: TRBV29-1
size: NA
D: TRBD1
J: TRBJ2-6

CDR3: CASSEWGQGSDQPQHF
DNA: TGTGCCAGCAGTGAGTGGGGACAGGGGTCAGATCAGCCCCAGCATTTT
V: TRBV2
size: NA
D: TRBD1
J: TRBJ1-5

CDR3: CASITGDGSTDTQYF
DNA: TGTGCCAGCATAACAGGGGACGGGAGCACAGATACGCAGTATTTT
V: TRBV18
size: NA
D: TRBD1
J: TRBJ2-3

CDR3: CATSEGSGTGLGETQYF
DNA: TGTGCCACCAGTGAGGGGTCCGGGACAGGGTTAGGAGAGACCCAGTACTTC
V: TRBV24-1
size: NA
D: TRBD1
J: TRBJ2-5

CDR3: CASSSLGGANYEQYF
DNA: TGCGCCAGCAGTAGCTTGGGGGGAGCGAACTACGAGCAGTACTTC
V: TRBV10-2
size: NA
D: NA
J: TRBJ2-7

CDR3: CASSDTGGLGKTQYF
DNA: TGTGCCAGCAGTGATACAGGGGGGCTTGGGAAGACCCAGTACTTC
V: TRBV11-3
size: NA
D: TRBD1
J: TRBJ2-5

CDR3: CASSSQPGLVGDTQYF
DNA: TGTGCCAGCAGCTCCCAGCCGGGACTAGTGGGCGATACGCAGTATTTT
V: TRBV7-2
size: NA
D: TRBD2
J: TRBJ2-3

CDR3: CASKQSSGNTIYF
DNA: TGTGCCAGCAAGCAAAGCTCTGGAAACACCATATATTTT
V: TRBV12-3/TRBV12-4
size: NA
D: NA
J: TRBJ1-3

CDR3: CASSLLSSSGANVLTF
DNA: TGTGCCAGCAGTTTACTGTCCTCGTCTGGGGCCAACGTCCTGACTTTC
V: TRBV28
size: once
D: NA
J: TRBJ2-6

CDR3: CASILGAVRRNTEAFF
DNA: TGTGCCAGCATCCTTGGGGCAGTCCGAAGGAACACTGAAGCTTTCTTT
V: TRBV5-6
size: NA
D: NA
J: TRBJ1-1

CDR3: CASSLGQRNSPLHF
DNA: TGTGCCAGCAGCTTAGGACAAAGGAATTCACCCCTCCACTTT
V: TRBV11-3
size: NA
D: NA
J: TRBJ1-6

CDR3: CASRPSTGQIFYEW
DNA: TGTGCCAGCAGACCCTCGACAGGACAGATATTTTACGAGTGG
V: TRBV27
size: NA
D: NA
J: TRBJ2-7

CDR3: CASSSAAGPSGANVLTF
DNA: TGTGCCAGCAGTTCCGCGGCAGGGCCCTCTGGGGCCAACGTCCTGACTTTC
V: TRBV28
size: NA
D: NA
J: TRBJ2-6

CDR3: CAWIRKGETEAFF
DNA: TGTGCCTGGATAAGGAAAGGGGAAACTGAAGCTTTCTTT
V: TRBV30
size: NA
D: NA
J: TRBJ1-1

CDR3: CASSSSGLDYYGYTF
DNA: TGTGCCAGCAGCTCGAGCGGGTTGGACTACTATGGCTACACCTTC
V: TRBV11-2
size: NA
D: NA
J: TRBJ1-2

CDR3: CASSHRLAENNEQFF
DNA: TGCGCCAGCAGCCACCGACTAGCGGAGAACAATGAGCAGTTCTTC
V: TRBV4-3
size: NA
D: TRBD2
J: TRBJ2-1

CDR3: CASSLIRDREQETQYF
DNA: TGTGCCAGCAGCTTAATCCGGGACAGGGAACAAGAGACCCAGTACTTC
V: TRBV7-8
size: NA
D: TRBD1
J: TRBJ2-5

CDR3: CASSHPGQGALSPLHF
DNA: TGTGCCAGCAGCCATCCGGGACAGGGGGCTTTATCACCCCTCCACTTT
V: TRBV5-5
size: NA
D: TRBD1
J: TRBJ1-6

CDR3: CASSSDRGMGYGYTF
DNA: TGTGCCAGCTCATCGGACAGGGGGATGGGCTATGGCTACACCTTC
V: TRBV18
size: once
D: TRBD1
J: TRBJ1-2

CDR3: CASAGHLANTGELFF
DNA: TGTGCCAGCGCTGGGCACCTCGCGAACACCGGGGAGCTGTTTTTT
V: TRBV7-2
size: NA
D: NA
J: TRBJ2-2

CDR3: CASSFQTSAIETQYF
DNA: TGTGCCAGTAGTTTCCAGACTAGCGCTATAGAGACCCAGTACTTC
V: TRBV19
size: NA
D: TRBD2
J: TRBJ2-5

CDR3: CASSYSAGGGEDTQYF
DNA: TGTGCCAGCAGTTACTCGGCGGGGGGGGGAGAAGATACGCAGTATTTT
V: TRBV6-5
size: NA
D: TRBD2
J: TRBJ2-3

CDR3: CASSFGTGFYGYTF
DNA: TGTGCCAGCAGCTTTGGGACAGGATTTTATGGCTACACCTTC
V: TRBV7-9
size: NA
D: TRBD1
J: TRBJ1-2

CDR3: CSGGNINLEAFF
DNA: TGCAGCGGGGGAAACATTAATCTTGAAGCTTTCTTT
V: TRBV29-1
size: once
D: NA
J: TRBJ1-1

CDR3: CASRTATYGYTF
DNA: TGTGCCAGCAGAACAGCTACCTATGGCTACACCTTC
V: TRBV2
size: NA
D: NA
J: TRBJ1-2

CDR3: CSASVQGSYEQYF
DNA: TGCAGTGCTAGTGTCCAGGGTTCCTACGAGCAGTACTTC
V: TRBV20-1
size: NA
D: NA
J: TRBJ2-7

CDR3: CASTKSGTRWKETQYF
DNA: TGTGCCAGCACTAAATCCGGGACTAGATGGAAAGAGACCCAGTACTTC
V: TRBV27
size: NA
D: TRBD2
J: TRBJ2-5

CDR3: CASSPTGTGAYEQYF
DNA: TGTGCCAGCTCACCAACCGGGACTGGGGCCTACGAGCAGTACTTC
V: TRBV18
size: NA
D: NA
J: TRBJ2-7